This T cell receptor beta chain comes out of a study of blood T cell repertoires in COVID-19. This table comes from immunoSEQ multiplex PCR, and its TCRdb copy is limited to in-frame clones, with some not included. Among 200,000 to 250,000 clones listed, 80% to 90% were seen once. From germline, CDR1 is LGHDT and CDR2 YNNKEL (reference sequence). The CDR3 sequence is 15 residues long. V was pared by 4 bases and J by 7 bases, with 7 bases of the junction left unmatched. Sequencing was carried out using peripheral blood. The rearrangement uses TRBV3-1 (or the pseudogene TRBV3-2) and TRBJ1-5; the match to TRBD1 covers 10 bases. The receptor was isolated from a man between 18 and 29 years old with active or convalescent COVID-19. CDR3 DNA sequence: TGTGCCAGCAGCCGGACAGGGGGGATCGGACAGCCCCAGCATTTT. It codes for CASSRTGGIGQPQHF.